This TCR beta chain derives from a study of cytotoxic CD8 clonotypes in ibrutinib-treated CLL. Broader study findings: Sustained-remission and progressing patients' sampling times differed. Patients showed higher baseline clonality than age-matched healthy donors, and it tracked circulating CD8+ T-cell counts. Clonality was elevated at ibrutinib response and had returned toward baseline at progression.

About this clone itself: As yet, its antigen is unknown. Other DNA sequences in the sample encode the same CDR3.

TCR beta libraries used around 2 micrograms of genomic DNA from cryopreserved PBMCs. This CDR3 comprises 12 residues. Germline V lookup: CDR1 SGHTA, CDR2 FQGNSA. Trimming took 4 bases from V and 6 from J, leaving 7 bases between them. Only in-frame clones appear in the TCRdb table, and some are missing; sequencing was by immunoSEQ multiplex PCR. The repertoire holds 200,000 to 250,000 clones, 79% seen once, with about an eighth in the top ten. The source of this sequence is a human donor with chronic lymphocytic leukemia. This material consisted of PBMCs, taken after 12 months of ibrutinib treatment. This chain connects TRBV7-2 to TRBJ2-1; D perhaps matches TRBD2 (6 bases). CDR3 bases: TGTGCCAGCAGCTCCGGGAGCAATGAGCAGTTCTTC. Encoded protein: CASSSGSNEQFF.